The 32 T cell receptor beta chains below were found in one sample sequenced in a study of T cell responses to AZD1222 COVID-19 vaccine. The data were produced by immunoSEQ multiplex PCR, yet TCRdb's version contains in-frame clones alone and is incomplete. The table shows around 180,000 clones, with roughly 93% occurring only once. Sample: peripheral blood, taken on day 0 of AZD1222 vaccination. The source is an adult in good health.

The chain carries TRBV5-6 and TRBJ2-7; a possible D gene is TRBD2 (5 bases). The CDR3 sequence is 15 residues long. Per the germline V gene, CDR1 is SGHDT and CDR2 is YYEEEE. The germline V and J ends were trimmed by 0 bases and 3 bases, with 13 bases remaining between them. The CDR3 sequence is CASSLEGRTFYEQYF. In nucleotides, the CDR3 is TGTGCCAGCAGCTTGGAGGGAAGGACTTTCTACGAGCAGTACTTC.

On this clone: Other nucleotide sequences in the sample specify the same CDR3. The chain recombines TRBV7-3 with TRBJ2-5; no clear D gene. The length of the CDR3 is 14 residues. V gave up 5 bases and J gave up 4 bases, with 14 bases separating them. Per the germline V gene, CDR1 is SGHTA and CDR2 is FQGTGA. The CDR3: CASSQSTGGETQYF. The CDR3 nucleotides are TGTGCCAGCAGCCAAAGCACTGGCGGAGAGACCCAGTACTTC.

The rearrangement joins TRBV14 to TRBJ2-2; the D is unclear. V was cut by 2 bases and J by 2 bases, with 3 bases left in between. This CDR3 is 13 amino acids long. CDR1 is SGHDN and CDR2 is FVKESK in the germline V gene. In DNA form, the CDR3 reads TGTGCCAGCAGCCAAAGAAACACCGGGGAGCTGTTTTTT. Its translation is CASSQRNTGELFF.

The chain combines TRBV29-1 with TRBJ1-2; D might be TRBD1 (6 bases). Germline values: CDR1 SQVTM, CDR2 ANQGSEA. The CDR3 is 10 amino acids. Trimming took 6 bases from V and 6 from J, leaving 8 bases between them. The CDR3: CSVQGDGYTF. CDR3 nucleotides: TGCAGCGTACAGGGTGATGGCTACACCTTC.

The chain is built from TRBV27 and TRBJ2-6; 7 nucleotides line up with TRBD1. The CDR3 runs 17 residues. Looked up from germline, CDR1 is MNHEY and CDR2 is SMNVEV (reference sequence). V lost 6 bases and J lost 2; bases outside the gene matches: 10. CDR3 residues: CASRPRQGSPGANVLTF. DNA of the CDR3: TGTGCCAGCAGGCCACGACAGGGAAGCCCTGGGGCCAACGTCCTGACTTTC. The variable domain in full, with the rest retrieved from reference TRBV27 and TRBJ2-6, is EAQVTQNPRYLITVTGKKLTVTCSQNMNHEYMSWYRQDPGLGLRQIYYSMNVEVTDKGDVPEGYKVSRKEKRNFPLILESPSPNQTSLYFCASRPRQGSPGANVLTFGAGSRLTVL.

The J gene is TRBJ1-1, the V gene TRBV6-5, with D hard to call. There are 14 residues in the CDR3. Germline V gives CDR1 MNHEY, CDR2 SVGAGI. The V and J ends lost 1 base and 1 base respectively, with 7 bases between them. The DNA for the CDR3 is TGTGCCAGCAGTTACTGGCAGAAGAACACTGAAGCTTTCTTT. Amino acid sequence: CASSYWQKNTEAFF.

Here the CDR3 reads CASSLLGGDGEQYF. Written as DNA, the CDR3 is TGTGCCAGCAGTTTGTTGGGGGGAGATGGGGAGCAGTACTTC. The J gene is TRBJ2-7, the V gene TRBV28; tentative D call: TRBD2 (6 bases). Trimming pared 3 bases from V and 7 bases from J, leaving 16 bases between. The CDR3 length is 14 residues. Germline CDR1 is MDHEN and CDR2 is SYDVKM.

The chain employs TRBV5-1 and TRBJ2-5; 9 nucleotides match TRBD1. The length of the CDR3 is 13 residues. After removal of 4 bases from V and 4 bases from J, the junction contained 2 bases not matched to a gene. Germline CDR1 reads SGHRS; CDR2 reads YFSETQ. The DNA of the CDR3 is TGCGCCAGCAGCGGGACAGGGTTAGAGACCCAGTACTTC. It yields the protein CASSGTGLETQYF.

The gene calls are TRBV6-6 and TRBJ2-2; D gene uncertain. The V gene lost 5 bases and the J gene lost 5 bases, with 21 bases spanning the gap. This CDR3 has 17 residues. In germline, CDR1 is MNHNY, CDR2 SVGAGI (reference sequence). The CDR3 loop is CASSRLNSPVRTGELFF. The DNA of the CDR3 is TGTGCCAGCAGTCGACTCAACAGCCCGGTACGGACCGGGGAGCTGTTTTTT.

The V and J genes are TRBV19 and TRBJ2-1; a weak D match, TRBD2 (5 bases). The CDR3 length is 13 residues. V lost 5 bases, J lost 7 bases, and 12 bases lay in between. Germline lookup yields CDR1 LNHDA and CDR2 SQIVND (reference sequence). The CDR3, as DNA: TGTGCCAGTAGTCAGACACTAGAGAATGAGCAGTTCTTC. Translation gives CASSQTLENEQFF. The full variable domain, completed using reference TRBV19 and TRBJ2-1, is DGGITQSPKYLFRKEGQNVTLSCEQNLNHDAMYWYRQDPGQGLRLIYYSQIVNDFQKGDIAEGYSVSREKKESFPLTVTSAQKNPTAFYLCASSQTLENEQFFGPGTRLTVL.

The CDR3 loop is CASSNGLAGREQFF. The CDR3 DNA sequence: TGTGCCAGTAGTAACGGACTAGCGGGGAGGGAGCAGTTCTTC. The chain carries TRBV19 and TRBJ2-1, with 12 bases that match TRBD2. V lost 4 bases, J lost 10 bases, and 5 bases stayed unmatched. The CDR3 totals 14 residues. Germline CDR1 reads LNHDA; CDR2 reads SQIVND (reference sequence).

This clone was seen just once. The chain couples TRBV12-3 or TRBV12-4 to TRBJ2-3; 9 positions agree with TRBD2. The ends lost 6 bases at V and 4 bases at J; junction bases unmatched: 2. The CDR3 is 13 residues long. The CDR3 loop reads CASSLAGPDTQYF. DNA for the CDR3: TGTGCCAGCAGCCTAGCGGGACCAGATACGCAGTATTTT.

Written as DNA, the CDR3 is TGTGCCAGCAGTGAGACAGGGACCTTCGCGCAGTATTTT. This gives the protein CASSETGTFAQYF. The chain recombines TRBV27 with TRBJ2-3; 7 bases agree with TRBD1. J lost 10 bases, V lost 5 bases, and 9 bases had no gene match. The CDR3 runs to 13 residues. Per the germline V gene, CDR1 is MNHEY and CDR2 is SMNVEV (reference sequence).

This chain links TRBV4-2 with TRBJ1-5, with 10 bases fitting TRBD1. The CDR3 loop spans 15 amino acids. Germline CDR1 LGHNA, CDR2 YNFKEQ. Trimming cost V 3 bases and J 3 bases; bases outside gene matches: 2. The CDR3 DNA is TGTGCCAGCAGCCAGGGACAGGGGAACAATCAGCCCCAGCATTTT. This encodes CASSQGQGNNQPQHF.

The chain recombines TRBV7-9 with TRBJ1-5, with 9 positions matching TRBD1. V was pared by 5 bases and J by 6 bases, with 11 bases of the junction left unmatched. CDR1 and CDR2 (germline): SEHNR, FQNEAQ (reference sequence). CDR3 size: 16 residues. The CDR3 nucleotides are TGTGCCAGCAGCGCGGGACAGGGAAGGGTGGGTCAGCCCCAGCATTTT. Translation gives CASSAGQGRVGQPQHF.

The V and J genes are TRBV19 and TRBJ2-1, with 8 nucleotides matching TRBD1. The germline gives CDR1 LNHDA, CDR2 SQIVND (reference sequence). The trim removed 5 bases at V and 7 bases at J, leaving 13 bases unmatched. The CDR3 runs 16 residues. The CDR3 is CASSPGRQGAKNEQFF. CDR3 nucleotide sequence: TGTGCCAGTAGTCCCGGGCGGCAGGGGGCGAAAAATGAGCAGTTCTTC.

Points on this clone: Other DNA sequences in this sample translate to the same CDR3. The V and J genes are TRBV19 and TRBJ1-5; D may be TRBD1 (5 bases). The CDR3 has 14 residues. CDR1 and CDR2 from the germline V gene are LNHDA and SQIVND (reference sequence). V lost 3 bases and J lost 1, with 7 bases in between. The CDR3 nucleotides are TGTGCCAGTAGTATGCGGGACAGCAATCAGCCCCAGCATTTT. Its protein product is CASSMRDSNQPQHF.

This rearrangement joins TRBV7-9 to TRBJ1-3; the D is unclear. The CDR3 consists of 14 residues. With 0 bases removed from V and 4 bases from J, the gap between germline ends came to 7 bases. Germline CDR1 and CDR2: SEHNR and FQNEAQ (reference sequence). Here the CDR3 reads CASSLALVGNTIYF. The CDR3, as DNA: TGTGCCAGCAGCTTAGCCCTCGTAGGAAACACCATATATTTT. The complete variable domain, with remaining parts taken from reference TRBV7-9 and TRBJ1-3, reads DTGVSQNPRHKITKRGQNVTFRCDPISEHNRLYWYRQTLGQGPEFLTYFQNEAQLEKSRLLSDRFSAERPKGSFSTLEIQRTEQGDSAMYLCASSLALVGNTIYFGEGSWLTVV.

The V gene is TRBV18, the J gene TRBJ1-2; 8 bases match TRBD1. The CDR3 is made up of 13 amino acids. Germline lookup yields CDR1 KGHSH and CDR2 LQKENI. J gave up 6 bases and V 5 bases, and 5 bases lay outside the gene matches. Here the CDR3 reads CASSDRGRDGYTF. The CDR3, as DNA: TGTGCCAGCTCAGACAGGGGAAGGGATGGCTACACCTTC.

CDR3 in DNA: TGTGCCAGCTTGGGACTAGCGAAGAACACCGGGGAGCTGTTTTTT. This codes for CASLGLAKNTGELFF. This chain joins TRBV11-2 and TRBJ2-2; 10 bases match TRBD2. This CDR3 region has 15 residues. From germline, CDR1 is SGHAT and CDR2 FQNNGV. The junction had 4 bases not matched to a gene; V was cut back by 8 bases and J by 1 base. Together with reference TRBV11-2 and TRBJ2-2, the CDR3 gives the full variable domain: EAGVAQSPRYKIIEKRQSVAFWCNPISGHATLYWYQQILGQGPKLLIQFQNNGVVDDSQLPKDRFSAERLKGVDSTLKIQPAKLEDSAVYLCASLGLAKNTGELFFGEGSRLTVL.

The V and J genes are TRBV6-6 and TRBJ2-2; no clear D gene. Trimming shortened V by 6 bases and J by 8 bases, and 7 bases separated the two germline ends. CDR3 length equals 11 residues. CDR1 and CDR2 (germline): MNHNY, SVGAGI (reference sequence). DNA for the CDR3: TGTGCCAGCAGAGATAGGGGGGAGCTGTTTTTT. This gives the protein CASRDRGELFF.

The gene calls are TRBV5-1 and TRBJ2-7, with 11 bases fitting TRBD1. CDR1 and CDR2 from the germline V gene are SGHRS and YFSETQ. The CDR3 is 16 amino acids. Losses at the gene ends were 5 bases for V and 2 bases for J; bases not matched to a gene: 9. The CDR3 sequence: CASRMQPGQGAYEQYF. The CDR3 DNA reads as TGCGCCAGCAGGATGCAACCGGGACAGGGGGCCTACGAGCAGTACTTC.

The chain joins TRBV23-1 to TRBJ1-2, with 7 bases identical to TRBD1. TRBV23-1 is placed among ORFs of uncertain function. The CDR3 runs to 15 residues. Germline trimming cut 6 bases from V and 2 bases from J; bases unmatched to any gene: 9. The CDR3 protein is CASRPGGNGNYGYTF. The CDR3 DNA is TGCGCCAGCAGACCAGGGGGAAATGGAAACTATGGCTACACCTTC.

V gene TRBV6-2 or TRBV6-3 combines with J gene TRBJ1-2, with 7 bases matching TRBD1. Germline V gives CDR1 MNHEY, CDR2 SVGEGT. The CDR3 has 14 amino acids. V gave up 6 bases and J gave up 4 bases; unmatched junction bases: 8. The CDR3 region has the DNA TGTGCCAGCAGCACAGAGGACAGGAGCTATGGCTACACCTTC. Protein: CASSTEDRSYGYTF.

The J gene is TRBJ1-2, the V gene TRBV28; unclear D gene. The germline V and J ends were trimmed by 5 bases and 4 bases, with 11 bases remaining between them. Germline lookup yields CDR1 MDHEN and CDR2 SYDVKM. The CDR3 has 13 amino acids. The CDR3 loop reads CASSPEGVYGYTF. The CDR3 nucleotides are TGTGCCAGCAGTCCTGAGGGTGTCTATGGCTACACCTTC.

The V and J genes are TRBV19 and TRBJ1-1; D uncertain. Per germline, CDR1 LNHDA and CDR2 SQIVND (reference sequence). CDR3 length equals 12 residues. Trimming took off 3 bases at V and 4 bases at J, with 6 bases between the two ends. Written as DNA, the CDR3 is TGTGCCAGTAGTATCTGGGGCACTGAAGCTTTCTTT. It encodes CASSIWGTEAFF. The full variable domain, rest sourced from reference TRBV19 and TRBJ1-1, is DGGITQSPKYLFRKEGQNVTLSCEQNLNHDAMYWYRQDPGQGLRLIYYSQIVNDFQKGDIAEGYSVSREKKESFPLTVTSAQKNPTAFYLCASSIWGTEAFFGQGTRLTVV.

The chain employs TRBV24-1 and TRBJ2-5, with 7 bases fitting TRBD1. The CDR3 has 14 amino acids. Germline V gene lookup returns CDR1 KGHDR and CDR2 SFDVKD. The trim removed 3 bases at V and 7 bases at J, leaving 7 bases unmatched. CDR3 DNA: TGTGCCACCAGTGATCCGGGACAGTCGTGGACCCAGTACTTC. This translates into CATSDPGQSWTQYF.

The V call is TRBV6-5, the J call TRBJ2-7, with unresolved D. V dropped 7 bases and J dropped 6 bases, with 10 bases sitting between them. The length of the CDR3 is 11 residues. The germline V gene has CDR1 MNHEY and CDR2 SVGAGI. CDR3 nucleotide sequence: TGTGCCAGCACGTACGGCCGCGAGCAGTACTTC. Its protein is CASTYGREQYF.

This sequence joins TRBV15 and TRBJ1-5; D is perhaps TRBD1 (5 bases). The CDR3 spans 18 residues. V was trimmed by 4 bases and J by 2 bases, leaving 21 bases between them. Germline V lookup: CDR1 LNHNV, CDR2 YYDKDF (reference sequence). CDR3: CATSTRGGGGIRNQPQHF. DNA for the CDR3: TGTGCCACCAGCACCCGAGGTGGGGGAGGTATTCGCAATCAGCCCCAGCATTTT.

The V gene is TRBV28, the J gene TRBJ1-2; 8 nucleotides align to TRBD1. The CDR3 totals 14 residues. Per germline, CDR1 MDHEN and CDR2 SYDVKM. V lost 7 bases, J lost 0 bases, and 4 bases stayed unmatched. CDR3 in DNA: TGTGCCAGCACTCGGACAGGGTCTAACTATGGCTACACCTTC. Its translation: CASTRTGSNYGYTF.

The sample holds a few counts of this clone. The chain joins TRBV7-3 to TRBJ2-2; 7 bases are shared with TRBD1. V lost 7 bases, J lost 4 bases, and 15 bases stayed unmatched. The CDR3 has 17 residues. Per the germline V gene, CDR1 is SGHTA and CDR2 is FQGTGA. The CDR3 reads CASTRGSRGMATGELFF. The CDR3 region has the DNA TGTGCCAGCACCCGAGGGTCCAGGGGGATGGCCACCGGGGAGCTGTTTTTT.

The rearrangement uses TRBV6-5 and TRBJ2-2; 8 bases are a match to TRBD1. The CDR3 consists of 14 residues. Trimming removed 6 bases from V and 3 bases from J; junction bases left unmatched: 3. The V gene's germline CDR1 is MNHEY and CDR2 SVGAGI. Here the CDR3 reads CASSGQGDTGELFF. The CDR3 nucleotides read TGTGCCAGCAGCGGACAGGGCGACACCGGGGAGCTGTTTTTT.